The entry that follows covers one T cell receptor beta chain sequence. This sample is drawn from a study of blood T cell repertoires in COVID-19. Data came from immunoSEQ multiplex PCR; TCRdb stores just in-frame clones and leaves some out. This sample has tens of thousands of clones; 80% to 90% occur once, and the top ten carry 12%. Germline V lookup: CDR1 ENHRY, CDR2 SYGVKD. Between the trimmed V and J ends, which lost 7 bases and 6 bases, there was a span of 10 bases. There are 12 residues in the CDR3. J is TRBJ2-1 and V is TRBV10-3; D is perhaps TRBD1 (6 bases). The source is a human donor in a cohort sampled during active COVID-19. The specimen sequenced was peripheral blood. The CDR3 here is CAIMGAANEQFF. The CDR3 nucleotides read TGTGCCATCATGGGGGCAGCCAATGAGCAGTTCTTC.